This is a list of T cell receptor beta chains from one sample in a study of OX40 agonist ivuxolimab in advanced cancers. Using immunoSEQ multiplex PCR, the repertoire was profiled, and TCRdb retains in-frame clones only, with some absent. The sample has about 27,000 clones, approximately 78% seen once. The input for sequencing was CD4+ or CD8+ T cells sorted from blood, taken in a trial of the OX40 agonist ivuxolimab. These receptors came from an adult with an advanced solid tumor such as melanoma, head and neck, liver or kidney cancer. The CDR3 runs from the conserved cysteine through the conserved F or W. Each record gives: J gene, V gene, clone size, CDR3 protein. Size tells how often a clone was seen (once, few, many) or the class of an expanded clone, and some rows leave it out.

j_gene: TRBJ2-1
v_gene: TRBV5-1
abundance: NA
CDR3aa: CATSNGTSGAQLKFF

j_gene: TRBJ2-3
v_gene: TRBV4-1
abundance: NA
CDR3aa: CASSQPTHTDTQYF

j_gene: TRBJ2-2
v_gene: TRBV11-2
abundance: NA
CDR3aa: CASRGGQGAAGELFF

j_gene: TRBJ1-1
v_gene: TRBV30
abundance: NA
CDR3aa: CAWSWGWDEAFF

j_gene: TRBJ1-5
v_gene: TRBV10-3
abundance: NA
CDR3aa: CAISENEGQPQHF

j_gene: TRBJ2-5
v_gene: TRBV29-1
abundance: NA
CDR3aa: CSAGLAGVIETQYF

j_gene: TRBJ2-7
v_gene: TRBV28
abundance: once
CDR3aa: CASSFRPGQGIYEQYF

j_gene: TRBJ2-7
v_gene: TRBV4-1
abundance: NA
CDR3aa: CASSPTGGSYEQYF

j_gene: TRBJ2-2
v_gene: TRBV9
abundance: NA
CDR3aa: CASSVEGGLAPGELFF

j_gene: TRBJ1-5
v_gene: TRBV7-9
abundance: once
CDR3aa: CASSPTWDQPQHF

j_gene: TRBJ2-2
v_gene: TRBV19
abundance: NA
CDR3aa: CASSPDGTSDTGELFF

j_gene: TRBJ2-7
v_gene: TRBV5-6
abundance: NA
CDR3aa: CASSLELAVDEQYF

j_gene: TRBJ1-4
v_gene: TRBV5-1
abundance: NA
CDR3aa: CASSARPEKEKLFF

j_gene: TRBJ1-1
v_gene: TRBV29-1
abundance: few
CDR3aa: CSVGGWNTEAFF

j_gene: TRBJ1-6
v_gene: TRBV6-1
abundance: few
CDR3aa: CASSTGGGDPSPLHF

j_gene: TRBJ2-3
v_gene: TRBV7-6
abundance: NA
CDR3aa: CASSLTTSGIRDTQYF

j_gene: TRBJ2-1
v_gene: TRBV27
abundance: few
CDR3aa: CASSGGSDEQFF

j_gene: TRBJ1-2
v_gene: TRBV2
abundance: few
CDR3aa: CASRVLGDYYGYTF

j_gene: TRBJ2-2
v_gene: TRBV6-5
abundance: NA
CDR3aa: CASTATGSNTGELFF

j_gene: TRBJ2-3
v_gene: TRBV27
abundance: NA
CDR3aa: CASSLGDTQYF

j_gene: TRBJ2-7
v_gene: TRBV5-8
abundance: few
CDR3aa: CASSPGQNSYEQYF

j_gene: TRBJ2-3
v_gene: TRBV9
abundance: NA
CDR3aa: CASSVEGGGLPDTQYF

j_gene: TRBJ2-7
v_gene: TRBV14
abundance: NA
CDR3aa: CASSRDRGRSYEQYF

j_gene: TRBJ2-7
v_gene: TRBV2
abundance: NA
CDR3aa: CASSEYEQYF

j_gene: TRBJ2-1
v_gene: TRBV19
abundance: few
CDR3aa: CASSPGGRDEQFF

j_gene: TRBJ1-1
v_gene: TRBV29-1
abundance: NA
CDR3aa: CSVEDPNRGNTEAFF

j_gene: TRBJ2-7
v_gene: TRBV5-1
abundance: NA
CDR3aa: CASSLRGGQSLFREQYF

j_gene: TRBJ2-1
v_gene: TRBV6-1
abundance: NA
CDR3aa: CASSLSVDSNEQFF

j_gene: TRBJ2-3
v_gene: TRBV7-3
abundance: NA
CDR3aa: CASSRYLRELGTDTQYF

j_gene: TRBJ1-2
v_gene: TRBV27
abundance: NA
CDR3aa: CASSPTTQNFYGYTF

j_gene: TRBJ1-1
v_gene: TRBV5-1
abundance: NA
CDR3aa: CASSLGYKSNTEAFF

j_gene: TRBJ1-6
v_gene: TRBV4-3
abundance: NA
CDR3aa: CASSQDGGPVSPLHF

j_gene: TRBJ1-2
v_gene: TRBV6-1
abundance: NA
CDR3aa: CASSTSGALVYGYTF

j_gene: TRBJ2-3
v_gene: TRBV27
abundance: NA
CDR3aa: CASKATGSDGDTQYF

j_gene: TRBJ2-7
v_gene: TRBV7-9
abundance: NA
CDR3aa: CASSLGPGLSYEQYF

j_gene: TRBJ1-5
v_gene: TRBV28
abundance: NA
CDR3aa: CASSWGTGESLGQPQHF

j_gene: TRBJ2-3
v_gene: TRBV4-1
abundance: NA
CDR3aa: CASSQESQPGQGTDTQYF

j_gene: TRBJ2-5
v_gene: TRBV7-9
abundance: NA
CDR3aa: CASSHPVWETQYF

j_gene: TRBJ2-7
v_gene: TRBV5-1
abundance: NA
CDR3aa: CASSYGTGSSYEQYF

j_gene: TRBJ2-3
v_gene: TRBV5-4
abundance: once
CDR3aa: CASSYTALGGTQYF

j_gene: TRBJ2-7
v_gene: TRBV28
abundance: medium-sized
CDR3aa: CASSTLWEGSSYEQYF

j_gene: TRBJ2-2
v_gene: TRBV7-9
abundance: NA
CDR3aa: CASSSIGQGAVGELFF

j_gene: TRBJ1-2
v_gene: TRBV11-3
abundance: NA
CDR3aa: CASSFAGWDREVYGYTF

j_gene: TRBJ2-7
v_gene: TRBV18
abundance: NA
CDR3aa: CASSPRPYRVRSYEQYF

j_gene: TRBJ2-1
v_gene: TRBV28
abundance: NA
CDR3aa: CASSSSQGRSYNEQFF

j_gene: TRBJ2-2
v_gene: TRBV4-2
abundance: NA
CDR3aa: CASSLGRSGSSAGELFF

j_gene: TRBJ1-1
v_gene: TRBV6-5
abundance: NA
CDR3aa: CASSWTGNTEAFF

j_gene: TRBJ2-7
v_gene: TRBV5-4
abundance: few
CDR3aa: CASSLGWDYEQYF

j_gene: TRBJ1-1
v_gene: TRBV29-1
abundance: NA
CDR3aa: CSVLGLGAEAFF

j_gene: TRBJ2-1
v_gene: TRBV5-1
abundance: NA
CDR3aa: CASSLVLAAFGNEQFF

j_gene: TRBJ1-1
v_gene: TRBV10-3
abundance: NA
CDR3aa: CAISESGPNTEAFF

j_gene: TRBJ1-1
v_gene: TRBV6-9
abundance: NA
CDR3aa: CASSYSGDREEGTEAFF

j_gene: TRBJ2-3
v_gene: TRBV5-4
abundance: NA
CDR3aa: CASIPPAGGPGDTQYF

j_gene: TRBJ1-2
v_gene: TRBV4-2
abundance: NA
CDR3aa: CASSSSTGTEANYGYTF

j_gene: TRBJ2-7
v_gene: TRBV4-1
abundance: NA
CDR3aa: CASSQEWSSYEQYF

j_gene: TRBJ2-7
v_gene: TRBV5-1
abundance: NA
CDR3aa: CASSLEVRGYEQYF

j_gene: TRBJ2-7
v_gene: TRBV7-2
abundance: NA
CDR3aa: CASSLEHRSSYEQYF

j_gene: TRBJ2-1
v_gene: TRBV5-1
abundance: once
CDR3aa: CASSFGLAGDNEQFF